This T cell receptor (beta chain) was profiled in a study of metastatic and nonmetastatic thyroid tumors. TCRdb re-analyzed the PCR reads through MiXCR. The data show some 27,000 clones, around 3.5% seen once. Among the patients, none had received any treatment before thyroid surgery. This clone has at least ten counts. With 1 base removed from V and 6 bases from J, the gap between germline ends came to 15 bases. Germline CDR1 reads DFQATT; CDR2 reads SNEGSKA (reference sequence). The length of the CDR3 is 14 residues. The chain carries TRBV20-1 and TRBJ1-2, with D tentatively TRBD1 (5 bases). Sequencing was carried out using blood. The sequence came from a male donor with papillary thyroid cancer or a benign thyroid nodule (not recorded which). Some clones in this sample may be carry-over from other donors' samples. CDR3 DNA: TGCAGTGCTAGAGGGGGCCGGGGGGTGAATGGCTACACCTTC. Translated, it gives CSARGGRGVNGYTF.